Below are 18 T cell receptor beta chains sequenced from a single sample in a study of vaccination effects on CD4 cells after COVID-19. For these receptors, no antigen is known. Assay used: immunoSEQ multiplex PCR; TCRdb lists only in-frame clones, some missing. The table records some 49,000 clones, about 74% of them present only once. Isolation of CD4+ T cells took place after approximately 10 days of culture. The source material was CD4+ T cells from PBMCs cultured without peptide, sampled before COVID-19 vaccination. Every receptor here comes from a human donor who had a prior SARS-CoV-2 infection.

The J gene is TRBJ2-1, the V gene TRBV6-2 or TRBV6-3; D gene uncertain. V gave up 5 bases and J gave up 10 bases, with 12 bases separating them. The CDR3 has 12 amino acids. Germline V CDR1 and CDR2: MNHEY, SVGEGT. CDR3 in amino acids: CASSRIYLEQFF. CDR3 DNA sequence: TGTGCCAGCAGTCGGATATACCTGGAGCAGTTCTTC.

The chain combines TRBV9 with TRBJ1-3; D uncertain. The germline gives CDR1 SGDLS, CDR2 YYNGEE. V shed 3 bases and J shed 0 bases, with 7 bases lying between them. The CDR3 runs 14 residues. CDR3 in DNA: TGTGCCAGCAGCGCGTTGGACTCTGGAAACACCATATATTTT. It codes for CASSALDSGNTIYF.

CDR3 sequence: CASSQRGGRVGTQYF. The CDR3 bases are TGTGCCAGCAGCCAAAGGGGCGGGAGGGTCGGGACCCAGTACTTC. The V call is TRBV3-1 (or the pseudogene TRBV3-2), the J call TRBJ2-5, with 9 nucleotides matching TRBD2. V was clipped by 2 bases and J by 7 bases; unmatched bases: 8. Germline CDR1 is LGHDT and CDR2 is YNNKEL (reference sequence). CDR3 length equals 15 residues.

The genes are TRBV5-1 and TRBJ2-5; 12 positions agree with TRBD2. Germline CDR1 and CDR2: SGHRS and YFSETQ. The CDR3 is made up of 14 amino acids. Trimming took 5 bases from V and 11 from J; bases not matched to a gene: 10. The CDR3 loop is CASRKFLAGGPQYF. In nucleotides, the CDR3 is TGCGCCAGCAGGAAATTCCTAGCGGGAGGGCCGCAGTACTTC.

This clone has more than one count but fewer than ten. This chain links TRBV12-3 or TRBV12-4 with TRBJ1-1, with D unclear. Trimming cost V 5 bases and J 0 bases, with 7 bases left between them. This CDR3 has 13 amino acids. This CDR3 is CASSRQMNTEAFF. The DNA of the CDR3 is TGTGCCAGCAGTCGTCAGATGAACACTGAAGCTTTCTTT.

The chain joins TRBV7-9 to TRBJ2-7; D gene ambiguous. The CDR3 totals 13 residues. Germline CDR1 reads SEHNR; CDR2 reads FQNEAQ (reference sequence). V dropped 4 bases and J dropped 10 bases, with 17 bases sitting between them. The CDR3 bases are TGTGCCAGCAGCTCGACCCCCCTTGGTTTACAGTACTTC. Encoded protein: CASSSTPLGLQYF.

The chain couples TRBV4-1 to TRBJ2-5, with D hard to call. This CDR3 has 13 amino acids. Germline loops: CDR1 MGHRA, CDR2 YSYEKL. V was trimmed by 6 bases and J by 3 bases, leaving 11 bases between them. CDR3 amino acids: CASSRASKETQYF. CDR3 sequence (DNA): TGCGCCAGCAGTCGAGCCTCAAAAGAGACCCAGTACTTC.

The V call is TRBV5-4, the J call TRBJ2-1, with TRBD2 matching over 8 bases. Per germline, CDR1 SGHNT and CDR2 YYREEE (reference sequence). The CDR3 runs 17 residues. The V segment lost 1 base and the J segment 3 bases; nucleotides outside the gene matches: 9. Here the CDR3 DNA reads TGTGCCAGCAGCTTGTTTAGCGGGGTCAGGGTCTACAATGAGCAGTTCTTC. Translation: CASSLFSGVRVYNEQFF.

This rearrangement joins TRBV30 to TRBJ1-4, with D possibly matching TRBD1 (6 bases). Looked up from germline, CDR1 is GTSNPN and CDR2 is SVGIG (reference sequence). CDR3 size: 17 residues. Deletions cut 2 bases from V and 7 bases from J, with 23 bases between. This chain's CDR3 is CAWSSYLFVQGFEKLFF. The CDR3 nucleotides are TGTGCCTGGAGTTCCTACTTGTTTGTTCAGGGGTTTGAAAAACTGTTTTTT.

The chain has TRBV30 and TRBJ1-2; D is ambiguous. The CDR3 is 14 residues long. Germline V gives CDR1 GTSNPN, CDR2 SVGIG (reference sequence). V gave up 0 bases and J gave up 0 bases, with 8 bases separating them. CDR3 coding DNA: TGTGCCTGGAGTGTTTCTCGAACTAACTATGGCTACACCTTC. This gives the protein CAWSVSRTNYGYTF.

Written as DNA, the CDR3 is TGCAGTGCTCATAAGGTCACTGAAGCTTTCTTT. As protein: CSAHKVTEAFF. This chain connects TRBV20-1 to TRBJ1-1, with unresolved D. V dropped 5 bases and J dropped 4 bases, with 8 bases sitting between them. CDR1 DFQATT and CDR2 SNEGSKA come from the germline V gene (reference sequence). The CDR3 runs 11 residues.

This clone was recorded a few times. This chain joins TRBV19 and TRBJ1-3; 7 nucleotides line up with TRBD1. The CDR3 loop spans 17 amino acids. V shed 2 bases, J shed 5 bases, and the junction held 12 bases outside the gene matches. Germline V lookup: CDR1 LNHDA, CDR2 SQIVND (reference sequence). CDR3 residues: CASSIRGGSERRNTIYF. CDR3 bases: TGTGCCAGTAGTATACGAGGGGGCAGTGAGAGAAGAAACACCATATATTTT.

J is TRBJ2-1 and V is TRBV11-3; 8 positions match TRBD2. The CDR3 spans 17 residues. The trim removed 5 bases at V and 5 bases at J, leaving 14 bases unmatched. CDR1 and CDR2 from the germline V gene are SGHNT and YENEEA. CDR3 protein: CASSPRHLAGSDNEQFF. The CDR3 region has the DNA TGTGCCAGCAGCCCGCGCCATTTAGCGGGATCGGACAATGAGCAGTTCTTC. The variable domain in full, completed from reference TRBV11-3 and TRBJ2-1, reads EAGVVQSPRYKIIEKKQPVAFWCNPISGHNTLYWYLQNLGQGPELLIRYENEEAVDDSQLPKDRFSAERLKGVDSTLKIQPAELGDSAVYLCASSPRHLAGSDNEQFFGPGTRLTVL.

This chain links TRBV10-3 with TRBJ2-5, with no clear D. Germline V gives CDR1 ENHRY, CDR2 SYGVKD. The CDR3 is 13 amino acids. V was cut by 4 bases and J by 5 bases, with 11 bases left in between. CDR3 in amino acids: CAISARDAETQYF. In nucleotides, the CDR3 is TGTGCCATCAGTGCGAGAGATGCGGAGACCCAGTACTTC.

This rearrangement joins TRBV9 to TRBJ2-3; TRBD1 matches at 7 bases. V lost 5 bases and J lost 2; bases outside the gene matches: 14. CDR1 is SGDLS, CDR2 YYNGEE, per germline. The CDR3 loop spans 17 amino acids. The CDR3 nucleotides are TGTGCCAGCAGTCGCACCTATGGGGGACAGTACACAGATACGCAGTATTTT. Translation: CASSRTYGGQYTDTQYF.

This clone came up once. The chain's CDR3 is CASSSGFGYTF. CDR3 bases: TGTGCCAGCAGTTCCGGTTTCGGCTACACCTTC. The rearrangement uses TRBV2 and TRBJ1-2, with D hard to call. In germline, CDR1 is SNHLY, CDR2 FYNNEI. This CDR3 comprises 11 residues. Trimming cost V 5 bases and J 8 bases, with 9 bases left between them.

The CDR3 sequence: CASSIRLAGGIETQYF. The CDR3 DNA is TGTGCCAGCAGCATCAGACTAGCGGGGGGCATCGAGACCCAGTACTTC. The chain combines TRBV11-1 with TRBJ2-5, with 13 bases aligning to TRBD2. There are 16 residues in the CDR3. The germline V gene has CDR1 SGHAT and CDR2 FQDESV (reference sequence). After removal of 5 bases from V and 5 bases from J, the junction contained 8 bases not matched to a gene.

The chain uses TRBV10-2 and TRBJ2-1, with TRBD2 matching 7 bases. The CDR3 loop spans 15 amino acids. The germline V gene encodes CDR1 WSHSY and CDR2 SAAADI. V shed 7 bases, J shed 3 bases, and the junction held 9 bases outside the gene matches. In DNA, the CDR3 is TGCGCCAGCATTGAACCTAGCGGTATCTACAATGAGCAGTTCTTC. Amino acids: CASIEPSGIYNEQFF.